This is a list of T cell receptor beta chains from one sample in a study of cytomegalovirus exposure and HLA in healthy donors. Using immunoSEQ multiplex PCR, the repertoire was profiled, and TCRdb retains in-frame clones only, with some absent. The sample lists about 190,000 clones; roughly four fifths were seen once. Specimen: PBMCs. The receptor source for this set is a woman younger than 45 in good health and CMV-seropositive. Each CDR3 is given with its conserved first and last residue. The D gene is left open where the match is weak. Only some rows state a clone size, as once, few, many or a class for expanded clones.

d_gene	abundance	v_gene	j_gene	CDR3aa	CDR3nt
.	.	TRBV4-2	TRBJ1-2	CASSPTDSRGGGYGYTF	TGTGCCAGCAGCCCGACCGATTCGCGGGGAGGGGGATATGGCTACACCTTC
TRBD1	.	TRBV2	TRBJ1-2	CASSILGQGYGYTF	TGTGCCAGCAGTATCCTCGGACAGGGCTATGGCTACACCTTC
TRBD2	.	TRBV7-8	TRBJ2-1	CASSSYLGLASYNEQFF	TGTGCCAGCAGCTCGTACCTAGGACTAGCCTCCTACAATGAGCAGTTCTTC
.	.	TRBV28	TRBJ1-1	CASSLQGTEAFF	TGTGCCAGCAGTTTACAGGGCACTGAAGCTTTCTTT
.	few	TRBV6-1	TRBJ2-7	CASSDEGRPYEQYF	TGTGCCAGCAGTGATGAGGGCAGACCCTACGAGCAGTACTTC
TRBD1	.	TRBV5-6	TRBJ1-1	CASITTGQGNTEAFF	TGTGCCAGCATCACGACGGGACAGGGCAACACTGAAGCTTTCTTT
TRBD1	.	TRBV5-8	TRBJ2-7	CASRPRDRGFSEQYF	TGTGCCAGCAGACCCCGGGACAGGGGATTCAGCGAGCAGTACTTC
TRBD1	few	TRBV5-1	TRBJ2-2	CASSLFGTGNTGELFF	TGCGCCAGCAGCCTTTTCGGGACAGGTAACACCGGGGAGCTGTTTTTT
.	.	TRBV5-1	TRBJ1-2	CASSESLGGTDVGGYTF	TGCGCCAGCAGCGAGAGCTTGGGCGGGACCGACGTGGGGGGCTACACCTTC
.	.	TRBV28	TRBJ2-7	CASSLAGSSYEQYF	TGTGCCAGCAGTTTAGCGGGAAGCTCCTACGAGCAGTACTTC
.	.	TRBV10-3	TRBJ2-7	CATSREQYF	TGTGCCACGAGTCGCGAGCAGTACTTC
TRBD2	.	TRBV5-1	TRBJ2-1	CASSLTLAGYNEQFF	TGCGCCAGCAGCTTGACACTAGCGGGGTACAATGAGCAGTTCTTC
TRBD1	.	TRBV6-1	TRBJ2-5	CASSEGRGNF	TGTGCCAGCAGTGAGGGCAGGGGGAACTTC
TRBD2	once	TRBV9	TRBJ2-1	CASSTSGSSYNEQFF	TGTGCCAGCAGCACTAGCGGGAGCTCCTACAATGAGCAGTTCTTC
TRBD1	.	TRBV5-8	TRBJ1-5	CASSFGQGRNQPQHF	TGTGCCAGCAGCTTCGGACAGGGACGCAATCAGCCCCAGCATTTT
TRBD2	.	TRBV6-1	TRBJ2-2	CASSEATSGRRRNTGELFF	TGTGCCAGCAGTGAAGCGACTAGCGGGAGGAGGCGGAACACCGGGGAGCTGTTTTTT
TRBD2	.	TRBV5-1	TRBJ2-5	CASSLDPREGRETQYF	TGCGCCAGCAGCTTGGACCCGCGGGAGGGGCGAGAGACCCAGTACTTC
.	.	TRBV5-1	TRBJ2-2	CASKPPGLSSTGELFF	TGCGCCAGCAAGCCGCCAGGCCTTAGTAGTACCGGGGAGCTGTTTTTT
.	.	TRBV20-1	TRBJ2-7	CSASWGDEQYF	TGCAGTGCTAGCTGGGGGGACGAGCAGTACTTC
.	.	TRBV2	TRBJ2-4	CASREGGRAIAKNIQYF	TGTGCCAGCAGAGAAGGGGGGCGGGCCATAGCCAAAAACATTCAGTACTTC
TRBD1	.	TRBV7-9	TRBJ2-2	CASSAGQGFYTGELFF	TGTGCCAGCAGCGCAGGACAGGGGTTCTACACCGGGGAGCTGTTTTTT
.	once	TRBV5-4	TRBJ2-3	CASSSESTDTQYF	TGTGCCAGCAGCTCCGAGAGCACAGATACGCAGTATTTT
TRBD2	.	TRBV9	TRBJ2-2	CASSVEMSGMAGELFF	TGTGCCAGCAGCGTAGAGATGAGCGGGATGGCCGGGGAGCTGTTTTTT
.	.	TRBV5-1	TRBJ2-5	CASSSNGQLQETQYF	TGCGCCAGCAGCTCAAATGGACAGCTTCAAGAGACCCAGTACTTC
TRBD1	.	TRBV28	TRBJ1-1	CASSLTRGPNTEAFF	TGTGCCAGCAGTCTCACAAGGGGGCCCAACACTGAAGCTTTCTTT
TRBD2	.	TRBV6-5	TRBJ2-1	CASSGQREGYEQFF	TGTGCCAGCTCCGGCCAGCGGGAGGGCTATGAGCAGTTCTTC